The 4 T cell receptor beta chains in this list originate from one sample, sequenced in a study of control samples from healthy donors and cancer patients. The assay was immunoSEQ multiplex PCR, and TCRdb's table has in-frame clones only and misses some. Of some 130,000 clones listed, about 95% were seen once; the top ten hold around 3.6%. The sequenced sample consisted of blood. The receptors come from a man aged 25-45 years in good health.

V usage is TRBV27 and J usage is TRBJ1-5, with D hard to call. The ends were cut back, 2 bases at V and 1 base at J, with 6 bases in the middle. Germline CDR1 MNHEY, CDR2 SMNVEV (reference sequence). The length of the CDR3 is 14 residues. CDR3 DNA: TGTGCCAGCAGTTTAGCCACGAGCAATCAGCCCCAGCATTTT. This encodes CASSLATSNQPQHF.

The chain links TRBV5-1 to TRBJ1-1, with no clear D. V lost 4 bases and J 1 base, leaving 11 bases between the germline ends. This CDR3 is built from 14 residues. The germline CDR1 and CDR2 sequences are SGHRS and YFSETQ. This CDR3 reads CASSLAFGNTEAFF. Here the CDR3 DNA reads TGCGCCAGCAGCCTCGCCTTCGGGAACACTGAAGCTTTCTTT. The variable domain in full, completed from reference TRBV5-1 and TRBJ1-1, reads KAGVTQTPRYLIKTRGQQVTLSCSPISGHRSVSWYQQTPGQGLQFLFEYFSETQRNKGNFPGRFSGRQFSNSRSEMNVSTLELGDSALYLCASSLAFGNTEAFFGQGTRLTVV.

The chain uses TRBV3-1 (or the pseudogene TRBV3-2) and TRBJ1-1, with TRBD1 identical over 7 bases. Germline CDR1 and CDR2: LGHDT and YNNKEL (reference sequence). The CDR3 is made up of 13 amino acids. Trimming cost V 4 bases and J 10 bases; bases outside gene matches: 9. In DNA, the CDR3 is TGTGCCAGCAGCCTGACAGGGCTGTTGGGAGCTTTCTTT. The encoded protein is CASSLTGLLGAFF.

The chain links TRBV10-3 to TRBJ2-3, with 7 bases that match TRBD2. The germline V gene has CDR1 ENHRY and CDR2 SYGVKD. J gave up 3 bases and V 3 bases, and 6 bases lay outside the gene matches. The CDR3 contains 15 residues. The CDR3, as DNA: TGTGCCATCAGTGACGGGCTGGGAGGGACAGATACGCAGTATTTT. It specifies CAISDGLGGTDTQYF.